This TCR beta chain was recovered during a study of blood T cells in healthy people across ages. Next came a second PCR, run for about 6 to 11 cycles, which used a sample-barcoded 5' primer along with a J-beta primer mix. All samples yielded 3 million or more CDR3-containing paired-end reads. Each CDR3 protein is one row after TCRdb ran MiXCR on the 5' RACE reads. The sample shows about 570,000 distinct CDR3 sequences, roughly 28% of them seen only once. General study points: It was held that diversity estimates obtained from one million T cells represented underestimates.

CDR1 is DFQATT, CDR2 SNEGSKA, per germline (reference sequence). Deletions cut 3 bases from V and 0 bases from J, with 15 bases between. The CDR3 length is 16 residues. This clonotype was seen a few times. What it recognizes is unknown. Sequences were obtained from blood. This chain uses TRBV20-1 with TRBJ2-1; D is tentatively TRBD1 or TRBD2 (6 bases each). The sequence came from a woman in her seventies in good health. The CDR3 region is CSARLRGPSSYNEQFF. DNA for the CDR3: TGCAGTGCTAGGCTTCGGGGGCCTAGCTCCTACAATGAGCAGTTCTTC.